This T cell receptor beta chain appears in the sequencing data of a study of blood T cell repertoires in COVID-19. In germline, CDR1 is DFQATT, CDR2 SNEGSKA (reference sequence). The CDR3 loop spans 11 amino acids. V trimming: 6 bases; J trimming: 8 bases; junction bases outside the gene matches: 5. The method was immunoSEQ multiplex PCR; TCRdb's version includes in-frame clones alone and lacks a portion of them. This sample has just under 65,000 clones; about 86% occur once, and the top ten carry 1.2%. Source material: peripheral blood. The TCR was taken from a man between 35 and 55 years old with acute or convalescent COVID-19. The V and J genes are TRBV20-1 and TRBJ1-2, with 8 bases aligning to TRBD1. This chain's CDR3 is CSARDRIGYTF. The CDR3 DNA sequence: TGCAGTGCCAGGGACAGGATAGGCTACACCTTC.